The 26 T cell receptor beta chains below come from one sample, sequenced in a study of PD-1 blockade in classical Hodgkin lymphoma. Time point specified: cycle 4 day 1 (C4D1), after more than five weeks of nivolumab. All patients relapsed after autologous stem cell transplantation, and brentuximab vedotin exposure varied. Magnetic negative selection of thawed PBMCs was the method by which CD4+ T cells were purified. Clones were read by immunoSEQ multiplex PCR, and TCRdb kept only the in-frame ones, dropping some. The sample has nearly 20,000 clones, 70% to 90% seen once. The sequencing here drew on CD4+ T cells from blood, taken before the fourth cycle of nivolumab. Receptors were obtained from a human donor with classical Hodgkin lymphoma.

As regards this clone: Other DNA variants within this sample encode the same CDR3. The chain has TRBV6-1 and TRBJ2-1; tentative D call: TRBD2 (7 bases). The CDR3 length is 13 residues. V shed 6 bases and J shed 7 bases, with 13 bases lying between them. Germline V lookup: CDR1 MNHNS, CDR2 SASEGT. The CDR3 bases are TGTGCCAGCAGGGCGGGGGCTGGGAATGAGCAGTTCTTC. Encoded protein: CASRAGAGNEQFF.

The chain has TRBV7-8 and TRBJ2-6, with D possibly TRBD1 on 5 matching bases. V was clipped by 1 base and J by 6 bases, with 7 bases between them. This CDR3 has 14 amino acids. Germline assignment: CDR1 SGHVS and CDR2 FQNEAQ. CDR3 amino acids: CASSLGQTANVLTF. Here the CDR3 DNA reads TGTGCCAGCAGCTTAGGACAGACGGCCAACGTCCTGACTTTC.

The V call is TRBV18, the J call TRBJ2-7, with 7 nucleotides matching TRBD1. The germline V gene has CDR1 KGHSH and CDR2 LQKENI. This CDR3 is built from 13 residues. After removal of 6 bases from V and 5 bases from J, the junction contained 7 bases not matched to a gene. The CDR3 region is CASSQTGSDEQYF. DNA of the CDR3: TGTGCCAGCTCTCAGACAGGGTCCGACGAGCAGTACTTC.

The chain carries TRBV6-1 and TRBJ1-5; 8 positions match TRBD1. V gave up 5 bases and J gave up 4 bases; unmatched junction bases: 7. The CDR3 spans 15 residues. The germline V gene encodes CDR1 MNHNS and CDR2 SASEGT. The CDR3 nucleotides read TGTGCCAGCAGTAACGGACAGGGACAGAATCAGCCCCAGCATTTT. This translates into CASSNGQGQNQPQHF.

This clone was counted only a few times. The CDR3 protein is CASSPLGGRTYNEQFF. The CDR3 coding sequence is TGTGCCAGTAGCCCCCTCGGGGGGAGAACCTACAATGAGCAGTTCTTC. This chain connects TRBV19 to TRBJ2-1, with 7 bases aligning to TRBD2. The V gene's germline CDR1 is LNHDA and CDR2 SQIVND (reference sequence). The CDR3 sequence is 16 residues long. V shed 6 bases, J shed 2 bases, and the junction held 10 bases outside the gene matches.

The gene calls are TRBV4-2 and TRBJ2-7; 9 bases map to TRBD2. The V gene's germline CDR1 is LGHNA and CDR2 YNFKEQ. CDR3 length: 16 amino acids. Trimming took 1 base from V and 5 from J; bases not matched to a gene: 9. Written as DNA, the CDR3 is TGTGCCAGCAGCCAAGGATTAAGGCTAGCGGGGAACGAGCAGTACTTC. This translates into CASSQGLRLAGNEQYF.

The CDR3: CASSNGPRGTDTQYF. The DNA of the CDR3 is TGTGCCAGCAGTAACGGACCACGGGGCACAGATACGCAGTATTTT. This chain links TRBV6-5 with TRBJ2-3, with D unclear. The CDR3 consists of 15 residues. Trimming removed 5 bases at V and 1 base at J, with 13 bases between. Germline V gives CDR1 MNHEY, CDR2 SVGAGI.

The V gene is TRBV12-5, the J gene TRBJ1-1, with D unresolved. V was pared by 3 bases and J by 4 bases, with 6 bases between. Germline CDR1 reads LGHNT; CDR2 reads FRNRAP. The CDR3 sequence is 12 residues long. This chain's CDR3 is CASGLVGTEAFF. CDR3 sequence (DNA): TGTGCTAGTGGTTTAGTAGGCACTGAAGCTTTCTTT.

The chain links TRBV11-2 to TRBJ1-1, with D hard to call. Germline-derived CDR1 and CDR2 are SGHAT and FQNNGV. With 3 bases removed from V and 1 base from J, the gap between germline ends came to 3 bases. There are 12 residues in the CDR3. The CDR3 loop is CASSFGNTEAFF. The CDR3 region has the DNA TGTGCCAGCAGCTTCGGGAACACTGAAGCTTTCTTT.

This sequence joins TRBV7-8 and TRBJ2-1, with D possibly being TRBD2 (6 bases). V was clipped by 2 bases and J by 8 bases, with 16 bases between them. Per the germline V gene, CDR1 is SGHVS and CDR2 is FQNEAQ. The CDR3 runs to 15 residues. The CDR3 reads CASSLHPTSSHEQFF. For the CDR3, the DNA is TGTGCCAGCAGCTTACACCCCACTAGCTCCCATGAGCAGTTCTTC.

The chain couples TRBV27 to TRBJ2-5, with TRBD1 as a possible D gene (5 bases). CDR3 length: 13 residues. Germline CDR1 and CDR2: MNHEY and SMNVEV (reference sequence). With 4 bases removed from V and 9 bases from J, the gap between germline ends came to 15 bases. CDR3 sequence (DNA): TGTGCCAGCAGTTCCGGACCCGAAGGGGCCCAGTACTTC. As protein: CASSSGPEGAQYF.

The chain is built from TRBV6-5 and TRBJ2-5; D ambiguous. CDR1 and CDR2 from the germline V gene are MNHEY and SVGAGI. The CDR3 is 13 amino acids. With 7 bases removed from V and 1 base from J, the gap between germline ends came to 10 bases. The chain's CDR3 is CASKTRAQETQYF. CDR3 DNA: TGTGCCAGCAAAACAAGGGCCCAAGAGACCCAGTACTTC.

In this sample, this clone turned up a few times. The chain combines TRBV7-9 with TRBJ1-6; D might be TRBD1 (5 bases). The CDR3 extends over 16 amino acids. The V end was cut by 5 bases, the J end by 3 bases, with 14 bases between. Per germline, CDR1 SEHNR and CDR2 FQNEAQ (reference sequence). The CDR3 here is CASSARGHVYNSPLHF. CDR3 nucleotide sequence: TGTGCCAGCAGCGCACGAGGACACGTCTATAATTCACCCCTCCACTTT. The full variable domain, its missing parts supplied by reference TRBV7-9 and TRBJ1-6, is DTGVSQNPRHKITKRGQNVTFRCDPISEHNRLYWYRQTLGQGPEFLTYFQNEAQLEKSRLLSDRFSAERPKGSFSTLEIQRTEQGDSAMYLCASSARGHVYNSPLHFGNGTRLTVT.

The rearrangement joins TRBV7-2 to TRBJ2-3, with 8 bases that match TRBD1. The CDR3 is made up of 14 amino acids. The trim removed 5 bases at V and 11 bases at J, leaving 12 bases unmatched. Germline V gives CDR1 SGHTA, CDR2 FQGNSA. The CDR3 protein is CASSPTTGEVRQYF. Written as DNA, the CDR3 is TGTGCCAGCAGCCCAACGACAGGGGAGGTTAGGCAGTATTTT. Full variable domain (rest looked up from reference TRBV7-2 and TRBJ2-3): GAGVSQSPSNKVTEKGKDVELRCDPISGHTALYWYRQSLGQGLEFLIYFQGNSAPDKSGLPSDRFSAERTGGSVSTLTIQRTQQEDSAVYLCASSPTTGEVRQYFGPGTRLTVL.

Here the CDR3 reads CASSKTGLNTEAFF. The CDR3 nucleotides read TGTGCCAGCAGTAAGACAGGCCTTAACACTGAAGCTTTCTTT. V and J are TRBV28 and TRBJ1-1, with D perhaps matching TRBD1 (6 bases). CDR1 and CDR2 from the germline V gene are MDHEN and SYDVKM. The CDR3 has 14 amino acids. V was cut by 5 bases and J by 2 bases, with 12 bases left in between.

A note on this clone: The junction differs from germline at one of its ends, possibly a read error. For the CDR3, the DNA is TGTGCCAGCAGTTTATCGGACCCTAACCATGGCTACACCTTC. It codes for CASSLSDPNHGYTF. The chain has TRBV27 and TRBJ1-2, with D unclear. The CDR3 has 14 residues. Germline V gene sequence: CDR1 MNHEY, CDR2 SMNVEV (reference sequence).

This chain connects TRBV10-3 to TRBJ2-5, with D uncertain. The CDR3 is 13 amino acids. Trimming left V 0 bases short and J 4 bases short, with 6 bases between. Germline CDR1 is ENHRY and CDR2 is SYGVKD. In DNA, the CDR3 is TGTGCCATCAGTGAGTCTAGCCCAGAGACCCAGTACTTC. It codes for CAISESSPETQYF.

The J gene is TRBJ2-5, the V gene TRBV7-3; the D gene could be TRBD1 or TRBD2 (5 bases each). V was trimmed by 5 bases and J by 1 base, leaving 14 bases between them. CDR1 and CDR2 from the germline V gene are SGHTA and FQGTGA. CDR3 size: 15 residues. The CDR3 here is CASSPGGATQETQYF. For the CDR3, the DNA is TGTGCCAGCAGCCCTGGGGGAGCGACCCAAGAGACCCAGTACTTC. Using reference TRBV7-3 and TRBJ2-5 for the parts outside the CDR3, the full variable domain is GAGVSQTPSNKVTEKGKYVELRCDPISGHTALYWYRQSLGQGPEFLIYFQGTGAADDSGLPNDRFFAVRPEGSVSTLKIQRTERGDSAVYLCASSPGGATQETQYFGPGTRLLVL.

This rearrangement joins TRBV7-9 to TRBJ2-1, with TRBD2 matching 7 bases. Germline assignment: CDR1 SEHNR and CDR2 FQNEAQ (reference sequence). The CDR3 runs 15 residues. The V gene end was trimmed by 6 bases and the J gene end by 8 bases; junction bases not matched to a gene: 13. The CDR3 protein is CASSLRTGGADEQFF. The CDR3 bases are TGTGCCAGCAGTCTAAGGACGGGAGGTGCTGATGAGCAGTTCTTC.

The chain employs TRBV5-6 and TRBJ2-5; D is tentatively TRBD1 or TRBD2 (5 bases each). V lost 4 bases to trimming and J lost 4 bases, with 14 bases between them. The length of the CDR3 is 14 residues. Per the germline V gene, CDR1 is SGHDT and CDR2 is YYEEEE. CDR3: CASSPGLQGETQYF. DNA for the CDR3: TGTGCCAGCAGCCCCGGACTCCAGGGAGAGACCCAGTACTTC.

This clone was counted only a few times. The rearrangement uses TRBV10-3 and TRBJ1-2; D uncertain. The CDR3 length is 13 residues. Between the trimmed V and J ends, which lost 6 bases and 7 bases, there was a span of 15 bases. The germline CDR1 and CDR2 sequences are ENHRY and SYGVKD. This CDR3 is CAISDEETSGYTF. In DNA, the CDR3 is TGTGCCATCAGCGACGAGGAAACCAGTGGCTACACCTTC.

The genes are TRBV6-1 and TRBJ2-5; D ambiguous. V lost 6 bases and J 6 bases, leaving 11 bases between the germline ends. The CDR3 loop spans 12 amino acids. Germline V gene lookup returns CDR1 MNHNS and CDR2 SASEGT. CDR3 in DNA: TGTGCCAGCAGCGTCACGGGCCAGACCCAGTACTTC. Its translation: CASSVTGQTQYF.

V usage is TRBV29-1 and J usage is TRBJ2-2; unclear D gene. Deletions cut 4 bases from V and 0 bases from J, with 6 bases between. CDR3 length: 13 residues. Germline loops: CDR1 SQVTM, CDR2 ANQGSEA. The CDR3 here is CSVGSANTGELFF. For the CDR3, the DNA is TGCAGCGTTGGGAGTGCGAACACCGGGGAGCTGTTTTTT.

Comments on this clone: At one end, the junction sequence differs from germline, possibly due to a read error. DNA of the CDR3: TGCAGTGCTGGAGAGGCAGCTTTCTTT. Translating gives CSAGEAAFF. The chain combines TRBV20-1 with TRBJ1-1; D not certain. Germline lookup yields CDR1 DFQATT and CDR2 SNEGSKA (reference sequence). The length of the CDR3 is 9 residues.

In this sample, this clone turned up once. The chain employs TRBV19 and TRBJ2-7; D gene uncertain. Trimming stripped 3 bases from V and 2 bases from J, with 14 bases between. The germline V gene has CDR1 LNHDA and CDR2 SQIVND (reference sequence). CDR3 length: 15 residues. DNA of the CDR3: TGTGCCAGTAGTATCGGCGGAGTAACCCCCTACGAGCAGTACTTC. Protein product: CASSIGGVTPYEQYF.

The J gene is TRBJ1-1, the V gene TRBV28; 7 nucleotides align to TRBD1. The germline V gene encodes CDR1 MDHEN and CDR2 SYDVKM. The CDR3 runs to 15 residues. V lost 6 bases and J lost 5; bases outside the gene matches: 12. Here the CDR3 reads CASRPGRGRRTEAFF. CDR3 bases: TGTGCCAGCAGACCCGGGAGGGGGCGTAGAACTGAAGCTTTCTTT.